This T cell receptor (beta chain) was obtained from a study of blood T cell repertoires in COVID-19. Study background: PBMCs, B-cell-depleted T cells, or T cells were the source of the cDNA or gDNA that made up the material.

Profiled with immunoSEQ multiplex PCR; TCRdb holds only in-frame clones, not every one. Of about 58,000 clones listed, 92% are singletons. The sequence was obtained from a man aged 45-60 years with active COVID-19. What was sequenced was peripheral blood.

The CDR3 nucleotides read TGTGCCAGCAGCGTAGGTCCTAATGAGCAGTTCTTC. Encoded protein: CASSVGPNEQFF. The rearrangement uses TRBV9 and TRBJ2-1; D unclear. Germline loops: CDR1 SGDLS, CDR2 YYNGEE. The CDR3 totals 12 residues. V was pared by 0 bases and J by 7 bases, with 5 bases between.